This T cell receptor (beta chain) was sequenced during a study of T cell responses to AZD1222 COVID-19 vaccine. Study overall: Second-dose timings of about 4 or about 12 weeks were pooled. Study-wide points: Donor demographics were predominantly white British with a female majority; clonal diversity may be underestimated. Of spike-specific TCRs, nearly half reportedly target regions left unmutated in variants.

V dropped 2 bases and J dropped 4 bases, with 4 bases sitting between them. Germline loops: CDR1 SGHNT, CDR2 YYREEE (reference sequence). The CDR3 sequence is 11 residues long. The table lists this clone with a count of one. Its matching antigen is unknown. Assay used: immunoSEQ multiplex PCR; TCRdb lists only in-frame clones, some missing. The sample lists over 90,000 clones, 90% occurring once. The sequencing used peripheral blood, collected on day 0 of AZD1222 vaccination. The V call is TRBV5-4, the J call TRBJ2-7, with D unclear. This receptor was taken from an adult in good health. The CDR3 reads CASSLGYEQYF. CDR3 bases: TGTGCCAGCAGCTTAGGGTACGAGCAGTACTTC.